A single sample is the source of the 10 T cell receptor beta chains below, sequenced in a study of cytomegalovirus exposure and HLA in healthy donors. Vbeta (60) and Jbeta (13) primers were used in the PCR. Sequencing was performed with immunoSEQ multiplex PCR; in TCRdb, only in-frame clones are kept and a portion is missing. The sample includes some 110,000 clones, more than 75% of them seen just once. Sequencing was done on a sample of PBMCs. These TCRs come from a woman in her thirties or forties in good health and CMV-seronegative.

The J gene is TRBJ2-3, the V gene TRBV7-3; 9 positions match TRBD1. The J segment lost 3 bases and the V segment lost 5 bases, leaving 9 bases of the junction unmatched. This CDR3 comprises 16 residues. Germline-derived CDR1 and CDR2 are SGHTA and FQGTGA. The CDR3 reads CASSPFLGQGTDTQYF. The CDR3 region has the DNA TGTGCCAGCAGCCCTTTTTTAGGACAGGGGACAGATACGCAGTATTTT.

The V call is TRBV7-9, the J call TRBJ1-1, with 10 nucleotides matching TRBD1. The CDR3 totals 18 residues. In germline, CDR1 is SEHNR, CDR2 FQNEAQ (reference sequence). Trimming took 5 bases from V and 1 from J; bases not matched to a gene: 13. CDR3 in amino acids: CASSPGTGAAFPNTEAFF. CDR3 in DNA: TGTGCCAGCAGCCCCGGGACAGGGGCCGCCTTCCCGAACACTGAAGCTTTCTTT.

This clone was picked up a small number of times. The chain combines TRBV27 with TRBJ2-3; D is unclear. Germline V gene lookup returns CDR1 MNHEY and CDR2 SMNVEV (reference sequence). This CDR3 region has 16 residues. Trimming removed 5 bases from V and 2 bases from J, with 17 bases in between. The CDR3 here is CASSPPGASVTDTQYF. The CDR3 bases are TGTGCCAGCAGTCCCCCTGGAGCGTCAGTCACAGATACGCAGTATTTT.

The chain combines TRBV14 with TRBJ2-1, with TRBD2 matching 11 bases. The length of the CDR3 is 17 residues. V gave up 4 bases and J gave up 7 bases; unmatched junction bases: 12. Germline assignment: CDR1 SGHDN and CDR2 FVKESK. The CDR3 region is CASSRYLTSGVPNEQFF. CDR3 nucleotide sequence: TGTGCCAGCAGCCGATACTTGACTAGCGGGGTACCGAATGAGCAGTTCTTC. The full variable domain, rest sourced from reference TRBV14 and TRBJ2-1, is EAGVTQFPSHSVIEKGQTVTLRCDPISGHDNLYWYRRVMGKEIKFLLHFVKESKQDESGMPNNRFLAERTGGTYSTLKVQPAELEDSGVYFCASSRYLTSGVPNEQFFGPGTRLTVL.

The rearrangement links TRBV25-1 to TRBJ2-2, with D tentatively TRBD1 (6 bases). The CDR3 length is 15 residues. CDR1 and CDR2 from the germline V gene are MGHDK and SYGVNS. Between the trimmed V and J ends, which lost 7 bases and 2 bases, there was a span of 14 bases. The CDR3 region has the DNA TGTGCCAGCAATCGAGGGACACTAAACACCGGGGAGCTGTTTTTT. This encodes CASNRGTLNTGELFF.

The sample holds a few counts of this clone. CDR3 loop: CASSSTLSSYNEQFF. The CDR3, as DNA: TGTGCCAGCAGCTCCACGTTGAGCTCCTACAATGAGCAGTTCTTC. This chain links TRBV5-8 with TRBJ2-1; D ambiguous. The V end was cut by 3 bases, the J end by 0 bases, with 10 bases between. CDR3 length equals 15 residues. Germline V gene data show CDR1 as SGHTS and CDR2 as YDEGEE.

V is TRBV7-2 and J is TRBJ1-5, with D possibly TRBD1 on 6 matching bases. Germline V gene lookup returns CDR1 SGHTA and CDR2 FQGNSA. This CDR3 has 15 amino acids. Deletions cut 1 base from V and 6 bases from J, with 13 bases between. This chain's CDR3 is CASSLVAGAGQPQHF. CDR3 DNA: TGTGCCAGCAGCTTAGTGGCAGGGGCTGGTCAGCCCCAGCATTTT.

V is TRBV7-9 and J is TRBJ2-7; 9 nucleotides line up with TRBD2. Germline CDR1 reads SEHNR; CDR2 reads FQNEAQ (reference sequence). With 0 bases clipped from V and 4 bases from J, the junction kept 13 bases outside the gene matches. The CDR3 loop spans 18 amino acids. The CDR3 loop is CASSLAFLKAGGGYEQYF. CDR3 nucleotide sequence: TGTGCCAGCAGCTTAGCTTTTCTTAAAGCGGGAGGAGGGTACGAGCAGTACTTC.

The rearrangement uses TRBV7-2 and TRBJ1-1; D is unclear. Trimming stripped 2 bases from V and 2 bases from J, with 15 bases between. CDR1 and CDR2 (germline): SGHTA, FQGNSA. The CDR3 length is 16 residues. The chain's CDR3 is CASSLSIAGENTEAFF. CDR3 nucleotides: TGTGCCAGCAGCTTATCAATTGCCGGAGAAAACACTGAAGCTTTCTTT.

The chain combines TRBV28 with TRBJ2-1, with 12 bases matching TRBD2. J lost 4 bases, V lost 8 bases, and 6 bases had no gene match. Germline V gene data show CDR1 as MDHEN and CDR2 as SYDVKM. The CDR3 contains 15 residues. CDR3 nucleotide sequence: TGTGCCAGCGGGGGAGGGACTAGCGGGTACAATGAGCAGTTCTTC. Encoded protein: CASGGGTSGYNEQFF.